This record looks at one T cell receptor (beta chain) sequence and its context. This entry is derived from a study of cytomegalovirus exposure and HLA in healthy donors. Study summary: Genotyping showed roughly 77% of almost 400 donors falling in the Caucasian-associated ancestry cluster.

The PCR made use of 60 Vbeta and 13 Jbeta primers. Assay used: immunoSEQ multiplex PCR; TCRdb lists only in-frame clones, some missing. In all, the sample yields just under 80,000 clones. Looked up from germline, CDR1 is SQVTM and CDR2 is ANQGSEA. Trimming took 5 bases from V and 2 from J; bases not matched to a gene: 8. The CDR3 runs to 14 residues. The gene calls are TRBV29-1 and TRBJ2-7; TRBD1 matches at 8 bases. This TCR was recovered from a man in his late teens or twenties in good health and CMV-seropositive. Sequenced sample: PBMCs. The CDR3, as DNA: TGCAGCGTTTACTGGACAGGGACGCCCTACGAGCAGTACTTC. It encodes CSVYWTGTPYEQYF.